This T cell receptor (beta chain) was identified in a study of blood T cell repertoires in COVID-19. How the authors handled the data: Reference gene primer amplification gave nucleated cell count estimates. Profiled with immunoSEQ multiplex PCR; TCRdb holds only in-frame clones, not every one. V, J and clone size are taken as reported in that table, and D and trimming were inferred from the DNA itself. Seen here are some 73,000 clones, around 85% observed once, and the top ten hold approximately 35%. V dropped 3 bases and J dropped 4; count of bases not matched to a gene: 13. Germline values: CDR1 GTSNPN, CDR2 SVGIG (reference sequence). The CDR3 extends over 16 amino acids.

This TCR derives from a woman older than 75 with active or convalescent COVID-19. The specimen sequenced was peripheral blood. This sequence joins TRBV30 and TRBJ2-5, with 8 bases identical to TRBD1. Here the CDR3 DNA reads TGTGCCTGGAGCGCAGACAGGGGACTCCGGGGAGAGACCCAGTACTTC. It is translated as CAWSADRGLRGETQYF.